Presented here are 18 T cell receptor beta chains from one specimen sequenced in a study of blood T cell repertoires in COVID-19. Repertoires were generated with immunoSEQ multiplex PCR, while TCRdb's copy carries only in-frame clones and drops some. In the table there are hundreds of thousands of clones, 90% of which are singletons. Sequencing was performed on PBMCs or T cells enriched from blood (not recorded which). Receptor source: a woman under 30 with acute COVID-19.

This chain connects TRBV3-1 (or the pseudogene TRBV3-2) to TRBJ1-1; 7 nucleotides align to TRBD1. Germline assignment: CDR1 LGHDT and CDR2 YNNKEL (reference sequence). Trimming cost V 3 bases and J 3 bases; bases outside gene matches: 4. This CDR3 is built from 14 residues. In DNA form, the CDR3 reads TGTGCCAGCAGCCATTCAGGGGGTTACACTGAAGCTTTCTTT. Amino acids: CASSHSGGYTEAFF.

The chain couples TRBV16 to TRBJ1-2; D perhaps matches TRBD1 (5 bases). V was shortened by 1 base and J by 3 bases, with 15 bases between the two germline ends. CDR1 KGHSY and CDR2 FQNENV come from the germline V gene. The CDR3 has 16 amino acids. CDR3 nucleotide sequence: TGTGCCAGCAGCCAATTCGTGAAGCCGGGGGACTATGGCTACACCTTC. The encoded protein is CASSQFVKPGDYGYTF.

A single count supports this clone. CDR3 coding DNA: TGTGCCAGCAGCTATCCGGGAACCGGGGAGCTGTTTTTT. Its protein is CASSYPGTGELFF. The V call is TRBV5-8, the J call TRBJ2-2; a weak D match, TRBD2 (5 bases). V lost 3 bases, J lost 5 bases, and 8 bases lay in between. CDR1 and CDR2 from the germline V gene are SGHTS and YDEGEE. The length of the CDR3 is 13 residues.

This chain joins TRBV3-1 (or the pseudogene TRBV3-2) and TRBJ1-2, with a possible D match to TRBD1 (5 bases). The CDR3 is 15 residues long. The V and J ends lost 0 bases and 3 bases respectively, with 11 bases between them. CDR1 is LGHDT and CDR2 is YNNKEL in the germline V gene (reference sequence). CDR3 loop: CASSQDRDSHYGYTF. CDR3 coding DNA: TGTGCCAGCAGCCAAGATCGTGACAGCCACTATGGCTACACCTTC.

This rearrangement joins TRBV2 to TRBJ2-2; 7 nucleotides line up with TRBD2. Germline V lookup: CDR1 SNHLY, CDR2 FYNNEI. V lost 6 bases and J lost 16; bases outside the gene matches: 8. This CDR3 has 11 residues. The CDR3 coding sequence is TGTGCCAGCAGCCCTGATCGGGGGGAGTTTTTT. This sequence encodes CASSPDRGEFF.

This clone showed up just once. V is TRBV18 and J is TRBJ2-7, with a tentative D call TRBD1 (6 bases). V was trimmed by 4 bases and J by 5 bases, leaving 15 bases between them. CDR3 length: 14 residues. Looked up from germline, CDR1 is KGHSH and CDR2 is LQKENI. In DNA, the CDR3 is TGTGCCAGCTCACAAGGGACATTTTATGACGAGCAGTACTTC. It is translated as CASSQGTFYDEQYF.

The chain has TRBV6-6 and TRBJ2-5; TRBD2 agrees at 9 bases. Germline assignment: CDR1 MNHNY and CDR2 SVGAGI (reference sequence). V was clipped by 7 bases and J by 4 bases; unmatched bases: 7. This CDR3 contains 14 residues. CDR3 sequence reads: CASILAGVGETQYF. CDR3 nucleotides: TGTGCCAGCATTTTAGCGGGAGTAGGAGAGACCCAGTACTTC.

The chain has TRBV5-1 and TRBJ2-2; D remains ambiguous. The V gene's germline CDR1 is SGHRS and CDR2 YFSETQ. With 1 base removed from V and 1 base from J, the gap between germline ends came to 11 bases. The CDR3 consists of 16 residues. CDR3 in DNA: TGCGCCAGCAGCTTGTTGGATGCAGGGAACACCGGGGAGCTGTTTTTT. Amino acid sequence: CASSLLDAGNTGELFF.

The V call is TRBV18, the J call TRBJ2-3, with 7 bases fitting TRBD2. CDR3 size: 16 residues. Germline-derived CDR1 and CDR2 are KGHSH and LQKENI. J lost 1 base, V lost 1 base, and 5 bases had no gene match. As DNA, the CDR3 is TGTGCCAGCTCACCACTAGCGGCGGGGGGCACAGATACGCAGTATTTT. This gives the protein CASSPLAAGGTDTQYF.

This chain links TRBV18 with TRBJ2-5; 9 nucleotides match TRBD2. This CDR3 spans 14 amino acids. Germline trimming cut 5 bases from V and 5 bases from J; bases unmatched to any gene: 6. Germline V gene sequence: CDR1 KGHSH, CDR2 LQKENI. DNA of the CDR3: TGTGCCAGCTCATCTAGCGGGAAGGACGAGACCCAGTACTTC. Its protein is CASSSSGKDETQYF. The full variable domain, rest sourced from reference TRBV18 and TRBJ2-5, is NAGVMQNPRHLVRRRGQEARLRCSPMKGHSHVYWYRQLPEEGLKFMVYLQKENIIDESGMPKERFSAEFPKEGPSILRIQQVVRGDSAAYFCASSSSGKDETQYFGPGTRLLVL.

The chain combines TRBV7-3 with TRBJ1-2; TRBD1 aligns across 8 bases. Germline V gene data show CDR1 as SGHTA and CDR2 as FQGTGA. The CDR3 extends over 13 amino acids. The J segment lost 6 bases and the V segment lost 3 bases, leaving 3 bases of the junction unmatched. CDR3 coding DNA: TGTGCCAGCAGCTTCGGACAGGGAGATGGCTACACCTTC. This encodes CASSFGQGDGYTF.

The V call is TRBV4-1, the J call TRBJ1-1, with unresolved D. CDR3 size: 16 residues. V lost 3 bases and J lost 11, with 25 bases in between. Looked up from germline, CDR1 is MGHRA and CDR2 is YSYEKL. This chain's CDR3 is CASSHPEGRKPWAAFF. CDR3 sequence (DNA): TGCGCCAGCAGCCACCCCGAGGGCCGTAAACCGTGGGCCGCTTTCTTT.

The V and J genes are TRBV24-1 and TRBJ1-4, with D maybe TRBD1 (6 bases). The CDR3 has 15 amino acids. Germline CDR1 and CDR2: KGHDR and SFDVKD. V shed 3 bases and J shed 4 bases, with 11 bases lying between them. CDR3 coding DNA: TGTGCCACCAGTGATGCGGACAGATATAATGAAAAACTGTTTTTT. Translating it yields CATSDADRYNEKLFF.

The V call is TRBV28, the J call TRBJ2-7; D remains ambiguous. V lost 8 bases to trimming and J lost 5 bases, with 22 bases between them. This CDR3 is 15 amino acids long. Germline CDR1 and CDR2: MDHEN and SYDVKM. The CDR3 sequence is CASGQTLLGGHEQYF. DNA of the CDR3: TGTGCCAGCGGCCAAACGTTACTCGGCGGCCACGAGCAGTACTTC.

The chain recombines TRBV9 with TRBJ2-4; 8 bases map to TRBD1. Looked up from germline, CDR1 is SGDLS and CDR2 is YYNGEE. This CDR3 has 16 residues. Unmatched junction bases numbered 7, after V lost 3 bases and J lost 2 bases. CDR3 nucleotide sequence: TGTGCCAGCAGCGCAGGGGGCTTGGGGACCAAAAACATTCAGTACTTC. As protein: CASSAGGLGTKNIQYF. Using reference TRBV9 and TRBJ2-4 for the parts outside the CDR3, the full variable domain is DSGVTQTPKHLITATGQRVTLRCSPRSGDLSVYWYQQSLDQGLQFLIQYYNGEERAKGNILERFSAQQFPDLHSELNLSSLELGDSALYFCASSAGGLGTKNIQYFGAGTRLSVL.

The V call is TRBV5-1, the J call TRBJ1-2; no reliable D call. Trimming left V 0 bases short and J 6 bases short, with 12 bases between. Germline V gene data show CDR1 as SGHRS and CDR2 as YFSETQ. The CDR3 extends over 14 amino acids. The CDR3 nucleotides read TGCGCCAGCAGCTTGGAAAGAGGGTACCATGGCTACACCTTC. Protein product: CASSLERGYHGYTF.

The rearrangement uses TRBV6-5 and TRBJ1-1, with D possibly TRBD1 on 6 matching bases. The CDR3 has 15 amino acids. Trimming shortened V by 2 bases and J by 2 bases, and 12 bases separated the two germline ends. The germline V gene encodes CDR1 MNHEY and CDR2 SVGAGI. CDR3 protein: CASSYGDRINTEAFF. CDR3 nucleotide sequence: TGTGCCAGCAGTTACGGAGACAGGATAAACACTGAAGCTTTCTTT.

The chain carries TRBV29-1 and TRBJ2-1, with 11 bases matching TRBD1. J was trimmed by 1 base and V by 5 bases; bases with no gene match: 4. The CDR3 is made up of 15 amino acids. Germline lookup yields CDR1 SQVTM and CDR2 ANQGSEA. CDR3 bases: TGCAGCGTTTTGGGACAGGGGGGGTCCTACAATGAGCAGTTCTTC. Encoded protein: CSVLGQGGSYNEQFF.